This is a list of T cell receptor beta chains from one sample in a study of early T cells in non-severe SARS-CoV-2 infection. TCRdb reanalysed the 5' RACE reads using MiXCR and keeps one entry per CDR3 protein. In the table there are tens of thousands of distinct CDR3 sequences, 13% of which are singletons. Sequenced: whole blood. All receptors derive from an adult who was a healthcare worker with PCR-confirmed SARS-CoV-2 infection or an uninfected control (not recorded which). Both conserved end residues are part of each CDR3. A D gene is named only where the DNA matches it firmly. Clone size appears in some rows only: once, few, many, or a class for an expanded clone.

many . TRBJ1-1 TRBV25-1 TGTGCCAGCAGTGAATTAAGGGACACTGAAGCTTTCTTT CASSELRDTEAFF
few . TRBJ1-1 TRBV28 TGTGTCACTAAGGCAGTTATGAACACTGAAGCTTTCTTT CVTKAVMNTEAFF
. . TRBJ2-1 TRBV28 TGTGCCAGCAGTTTAGGATACAATGAGCAGTTCTTC CASSLGYNEQFF
few . TRBJ1-5 TRBV20-1 TGCAGTGCTAGAGGGAGGGGGGTTTCACGTGATCAGCCCCAGCATTTT CSARGRGVSRDQPQHF
. . TRBJ1-1 TRBV6-2/TRBV6-3 TGTGCCAGCAGTTACTTGCCTACCGTGGAAGCTTTCTTT CASSYLPTVEAFF
few . TRBJ2-3 TRBV2 TGTGCCAGCAGTGAATTACTTGGCGCGGATACGCAGTATTTT CASSELLGADTQYF
. TRBD2 TRBJ2-5 TRBV10-3 TGTGCCATCAGTGAGCGGGGGGGCCGTGAGACCCAGTACTTC CAISERGGRETQYF
few TRBD2 TRBJ2-1 TRBV11-3 TGTGCCAGCAGCTTGAGCGGGGGCTCCTACAATGAGCAGTTCTTC CASSLSGGSYNEQFF
many . TRBJ2-1 TRBV12-3/TRBV12-4 TGTGCCAGCAGTTTACGTCAATCGCCCCTCAATGAGCAGTTCTTC CASSLRQSPLNEQFF
many TRBD1 TRBJ1-5 TRBV28 TGTGCCAGCAACGAAAGACAGGGGTTACAGCCCCAGCATTTT CASNERQGLQPQHF
. . TRBJ1-1 TRBV5-1 TGCGCCAGCAGCTTGGCCGTGACAGATAACACTGAAGCTTTCTTT CASSLAVTDNTEAFF
. TRBD1 TRBJ1-5 TRBV19 TGTGCCAGTAGTTCCTGGACAGGGGGCGATCAGCCCCAGCATTTT CASSSWTGGDQPQHF
. TRBD2 TRBJ2-3 TRBV28 TGTGCCAGCAGTTTATCCAGGGAGGGTAATACGCAGTATTTT CASSLSREGNTQYF
. . TRBJ2-5 TRBV29-1 TGCAGCGTTGAACTGGACAGACAAGAGACCCAGTACTTC CSVELDRQETQYF
. . TRBJ1-3 TRBV6-6 TGTGCCAGCAGTTACTCCAGTTCTGGAAACACCATATATTTT CASSYSSSGNTIYF
many . TRBJ1-4 TRBV24-1 TGTGCCACCAGTGAAGGGACCGCGGCAACTAATGAAAAACTGTTTTTT CATSEGTAATNEKLFF
. . TRBJ2-1 TRBV29-1 TGCAGCGTTGAGGGGATTCTCTCCTACAATGAGCAGTTCTTC CSVEGILSYNEQFF
many TRBD1 TRBJ2-1 TRBV29-1 TGCAGCGTTGAGGTGGGACAGAGCTTCTACAATGAGCAGTTCTTC CSVEVGQSFYNEQFF
many TRBD1 TRBJ1-4 TRBV6-5 TGTGCCAGCAGTTGGGACAGGGCGGATGAAAAACTGTTTTTT CASSWDRADEKLFF
. . TRBJ1-4 TRBV7-2 TGTGCCAGCAGCTCCCACCCGACAGACAGCGAAAAACTGTTTTTT CASSSHPTDSEKLFF
many . TRBJ1-1 TRBV7-9 TGTGCCACCGACAAGGGGGTTCGGGCTGAAGCTTTCTTT CATDKGVRAEAFF
many . TRBJ1-2 TRBV20-1 TGCAGTGCTAGAGATCCCGAAAATGGCTACACCTTC CSARDPENGYTF
many . TRBJ1-1 TRBV11-2 TGTGCCAGCAGCTTAGGGCCCTACAGGGTGGACGGGGCTTTCTTT CASSLGPYRVDGAFF
. . TRBJ2-4 TRBV18 TGTGCCAGCTCACCCCTCGGGGGCAAAAACATTCAGTACTTC CASSPLGGKNIQYF
few . TRBJ1-6 TRBV30 TGTGCCTGGAGTGGTCGCCAAAATGTTAATTCACCCCTCCACTTT CAWSGRQNVNSPLHF
many . TRBJ1-1 TRBV2 TGTGCCAGCAAGCTACAGGGGAACACTGAAGCTTTCTTT CASKLQGNTEAFF